The 9 T cell receptor beta chains presented below share a single source sample, sequenced in a study of shared clonotypes between healthy human individuals. Method: immunoSEQ multiplex PCR; TCRdb's copy keeps in-frame clones and lacks some. Of roughly 2,000,000 clones listed, less than 95% are singletons. Terminally differentiated effector memory CD45RA+ cells were excluded from the naive CD8 cells, which were CD45RO-negative and positively selected for CCR7. The sequencing sample was made of naive CD8+ T cells sorted from blood. These receptors came from a man aged 18 to 29 in good health.

The sample holds one count of this clone. The chain carries TRBV9 and TRBJ2-2; D remains unclear. Trimming shortened V by 7 bases and J by 4 bases, and 14 bases separated the two germline ends. Germline CDR1 reads SGDLS; CDR2 reads YYNGEE. The CDR3 runs to 14 residues. In DNA form, the CDR3 reads TGTGCCAGCGCCCGGCTAGACGGCACCGGGGAGCTGTTTTTT. It specifies CASARLDGTGELFF. The full variable domain, completed using reference TRBV9 and TRBJ2-2, is DSGVTQTPKHLITATGQRVTLRCSPRSGDLSVYWYQQSLDQGLQFLIQYYNGEERAKGNILERFSAQQFPDLHSELNLSSLELGDSALYFCASARLDGTGELFFGEGSRLTVL.

The chain employs TRBV9 and TRBJ2-7; D not certain. Germline assignment: CDR1 SGDLS and CDR2 YYNGEE. Trimming took off 0 bases at V and 3 bases at J, with 7 bases between the two ends. This CDR3 has 13 residues. This chain's CDR3 is CASSVEAHYEQYF. CDR3 nucleotides: TGTGCCAGCAGCGTAGAGGCCCACTACGAGCAGTACTTC. The full variable domain, rest sourced from reference TRBV9 and TRBJ2-7, is DSGVTQTPKHLITATGQRVTLRCSPRSGDLSVYWYQQSLDQGLQFLIQYYNGEERAKGNILERFSAQQFPDLHSELNLSSLELGDSALYFCASSVEAHYEQYFGPGTRLTVT.

As regards this clone: This specimen includes other DNA sequences encoding the same CDR3. The chain uses TRBV5-1 and TRBJ2-7; TRBD1 matches at 10 bases. Germline-derived CDR1 and CDR2 are SGHRS and YFSETQ. The CDR3 loop spans 15 amino acids. V was pared by 0 bases and J by 2 bases, with 2 bases of the junction left unmatched. The CDR3 region is CASSLAGTGAYEQYF. The CDR3 DNA is TGCGCCAGCAGCTTGGCCGGGACAGGGGCCTACGAGCAGTACTTC.

The chain recombines TRBV7-2 with TRBJ2-1; TRBD1 matches at 7 bases. The ends lost 5 bases at V and 4 bases at J; junction bases unmatched: 8. The germline CDR1 and CDR2 sequences are SGHTA and FQGNSA. The CDR3 has 15 amino acids. The CDR3 loop is CASSRPGQAYNEQFF. The CDR3 DNA sequence: TGTGCCAGCAGCCGCCCCGGACAGGCATACAATGAGCAGTTCTTC.

This sequence joins TRBV13 and TRBJ2-3; 8 bases fit TRBD2. Looked up from germline, CDR1 is PRHDT and CDR2 is FYEKMQ (reference sequence). The CDR3 length is 15 residues. The J segment lost 4 bases and the V segment lost 6 bases, leaving 9 bases of the junction unmatched. CDR3 in amino acids: CASSQTSEGPDTQYF. Here the CDR3 DNA reads TGTGCCAGCAGTCAGACTAGCGAGGGGCCAGATACGCAGTATTTT.

The V call is TRBV7-2, the J call TRBJ2-7; TRBD2 agrees at 7 bases. Trimming removed 2 bases from V and 3 bases from J; junction bases left unmatched: 7. The CDR3 runs 15 residues. The germline gives CDR1 SGHTA, CDR2 FQGNSA. CDR3 sequence (DNA): TGTGCCAGCAGCTTATCGTCTAGCGGCCTCTACGAGCAGTACTTC. This codes for CASSLSSSGLYEQYF.

The count of this clone is one. The chain joins TRBV18 to TRBJ2-3; 9 positions agree with TRBD1. With V trimmed by 4 bases and J by 0 bases, 2 bases remained unmatched. The germline V gene has CDR1 KGHSH and CDR2 LQKENI. This CDR3 region has 15 residues. CDR3 residues: CASSLGTGSTDTQYF. The CDR3 region has the DNA TGTGCCAGCTCACTAGGGACAGGGAGCACAGATACGCAGTATTTT.

The chain is built from TRBV16 and TRBJ1-4, with D hard to call. The CDR3 consists of 16 residues. The V gene's germline CDR1 is KGHSY and CDR2 FQNENV. Trimming left V 0 bases short and J 0 bases short, with 8 bases between. The DNA of the CDR3 is TGTGCCAGCAGCCAATCGGTCAGCCCAACTAATGAAAAACTGTTTTTT. Amino acid sequence: CASSQSVSPTNEKLFF.

This chain links TRBV19 with TRBJ2-7; D possibly corresponds to TRBD1 (5 bases). CDR1 is LNHDA and CDR2 is SQIVND in the germline V gene (reference sequence). The CDR3 sequence is 15 residues long. The germline V and J ends were trimmed by 0 bases and 2 bases, with 11 bases remaining between them. The CDR3 coding sequence is TGTGCCAGTAGTATAGAATGGACAAGCCCCTACGAGCAGTACTTC. Translated: CASSIEWTSPYEQYF.